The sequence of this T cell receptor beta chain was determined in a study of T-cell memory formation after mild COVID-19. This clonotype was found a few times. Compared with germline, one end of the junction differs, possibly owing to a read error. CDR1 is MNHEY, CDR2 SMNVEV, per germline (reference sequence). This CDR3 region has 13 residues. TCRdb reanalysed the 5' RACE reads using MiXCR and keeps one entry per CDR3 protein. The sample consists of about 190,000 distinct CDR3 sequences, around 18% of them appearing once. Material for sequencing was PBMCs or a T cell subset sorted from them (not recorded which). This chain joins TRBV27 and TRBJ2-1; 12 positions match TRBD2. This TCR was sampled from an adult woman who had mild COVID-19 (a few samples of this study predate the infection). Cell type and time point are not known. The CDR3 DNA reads TGTGCCAGCAGTCCTAGCGGGAGGGCCAGTTGGGTCTTC. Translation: CASSPSGRASWVF.